What follows describes a single T cell receptor beta chain. The antigen remains unidentified. This sample is part of a study of CD8+CD57+ T cells in acquired aplastic anemia. Study-level background: Sorted CD4+ and CD8+ cells gave a mean 3.2 ug DNA, range roughly 0.18 to 27.4 ug. Study-wide points: Sharing between patients and controls was observed for twenty-nine CD8+ CDR3 sequences.

V shed 2 bases and J shed 0 bases, with 8 bases lying between them. This CDR3 contains 14 residues. Looked up from germline, CDR1 is DFQATT and CDR2 is SNEGSKA (reference sequence). Flow cytometry had shown expanded CD8+CD57+ cells in the patients chosen for sequencing. Patients, without exception, had severe acquired aplastic anemia. Untreated patients provided the blood samples, with no therapy given before sampling. It was genomic DNA that served as the template for profiling TCR beta VDJ and CDR3. TCRdb reprocessed the reads with MiXCR, giving one entry per CDR3 protein. The repertoire holds around 180,000 distinct CDR3 sequences, with 48% as singletons.

Sequencing used sorted CD4+, CD8+, or CD8+CD57+ T cells (not recorded which) from PBMCs. The origin of this receptor is a human donor with aplastic anemia. J is TRBJ1-5 and V is TRBV20-1; no definite D call. CDR3 sequence (DNA): TGCAGTGCTAGAACCGAGTATAGCAATCAGCCCCAGCATTTT. Its translation is CSARTEYSNQPQHF.